This T cell receptor beta chain was recorded in a study of cytomegalovirus exposure and HLA in healthy donors. As for the study in general: Approximately 200 million T cells yielded some 120 million unique TCR beta sequences in earlier analysis.

This clone was counted a single time. Its antigen is unknown. CDR3 length: 11 amino acids. The V gene lost 8 bases and the J gene lost 7 bases, with 8 bases spanning the gap. In germline, CDR1 is LNHDA, CDR2 SQIVND (reference sequence). General study results and limits: The likely origin of a cluster of highly shared sequence variants was a sequencing artifact. Earlier findings revealed that most TCR beta V segments proved productive either about 90% or about 30% of the time. Highest at DRB1 and lowest at HLA-C, TCR association rates differed among HLA loci in a later analysis.

It was with 60 Vbeta and 13 Jbeta primers that the PCR ran. Data came from immunoSEQ multiplex PCR; TCRdb stores just in-frame clones and leaves some out. This table holds roughly 150,000 clones, around 76% found once. The genes are TRBV19 and TRBJ2-2; D is perhaps TRBD1 (5 bases). The clonotype comes from a woman in her thirties or forties in good health and CMV-seronegative. Sequencing was carried out using PBMCs. CDR3 nucleotide sequence: TGTGCCAGTCTAGGGGTCGGGGAGCTGTTTTTT. Residues: CASLGVGELFF.